The 2 T cell receptor beta chains below all came from one sample that was sequenced in a study of blood T cells in healthy people across ages. Combining a sample-barcoded 5' primer with a J-beta primer mix, a second PCR ran for 7 to 11 cycles. TCRdb independently ran MiXCR on the 5' RACE reads; one entry per CDR3 protein. Of around 940,000 distinct CDR3 sequences listed, roughly half are singletons. The sample comprised blood. Receptor source: a woman aged 60-75 years in good health.

The V gene is TRBV28, the J gene TRBJ1-2; D is possibly TRBD1 (5 bases). Germline lookup yields CDR1 MDHEN and CDR2 SYDVKM. This CDR3 comprises 15 residues. V dropped 0 bases and J dropped 7 bases, with 15 bases sitting between them. CDR3: CASSLWIREGSGYTF. The CDR3 DNA sequence: TGTGCCAGCAGTTTATGGATTCGGGAGGGGTCTGGCTACACCTTC.

The V gene is TRBV20-1, the J gene TRBJ2-1; D might be TRBD1 (6 bases). The CDR3 spans 13 residues. CDR1 is DFQATT and CDR2 is SNEGSKA in the germline V gene (reference sequence). Trimming shortened V by 6 bases and J by 2 bases, and 11 bases separated the two germline ends. The CDR3 region is CSADGQPYNEQFF. CDR3 DNA sequence: TGCAGTGCAGATGGACAGCCCTACAATGAGCAGTTCTTC.